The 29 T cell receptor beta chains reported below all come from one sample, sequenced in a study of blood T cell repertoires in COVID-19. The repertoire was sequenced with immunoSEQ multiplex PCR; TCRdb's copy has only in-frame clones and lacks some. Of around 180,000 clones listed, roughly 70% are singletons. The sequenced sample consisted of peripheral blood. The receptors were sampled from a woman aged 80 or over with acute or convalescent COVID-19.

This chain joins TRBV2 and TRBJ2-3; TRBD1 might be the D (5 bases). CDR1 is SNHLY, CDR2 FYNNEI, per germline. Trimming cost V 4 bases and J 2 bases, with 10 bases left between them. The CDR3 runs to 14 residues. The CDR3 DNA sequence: TGTGCCAGCAGTGTGACAGACCACACAGATACGCAGTATTTT. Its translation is CASSVTDHTDTQYF.

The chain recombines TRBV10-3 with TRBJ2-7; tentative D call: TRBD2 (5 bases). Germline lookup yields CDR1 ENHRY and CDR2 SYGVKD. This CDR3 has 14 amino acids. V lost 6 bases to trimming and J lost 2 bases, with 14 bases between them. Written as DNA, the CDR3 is TGTGCCATCAGGCCCTCGGACGGGGCCTACGAGCAGTACTTC. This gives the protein CAIRPSDGAYEQYF.

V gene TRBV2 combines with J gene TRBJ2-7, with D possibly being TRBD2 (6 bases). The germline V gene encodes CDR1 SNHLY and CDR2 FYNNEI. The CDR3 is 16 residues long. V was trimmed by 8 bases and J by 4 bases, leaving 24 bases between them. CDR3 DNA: TGTGCCAGCGATTCGGGCGGGGACCTAAGAAGATACGAGCAGTACTTC. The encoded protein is CASDSGGDLRRYEQYF.

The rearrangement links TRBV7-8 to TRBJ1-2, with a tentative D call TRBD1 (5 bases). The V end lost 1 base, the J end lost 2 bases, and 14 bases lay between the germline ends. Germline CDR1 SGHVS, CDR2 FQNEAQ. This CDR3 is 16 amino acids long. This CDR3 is CASSLEGRDANYGYTF. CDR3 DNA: TGTGCCAGCAGCTTAGAGGGCAGGGATGCGAACTATGGCTACACCTTC.

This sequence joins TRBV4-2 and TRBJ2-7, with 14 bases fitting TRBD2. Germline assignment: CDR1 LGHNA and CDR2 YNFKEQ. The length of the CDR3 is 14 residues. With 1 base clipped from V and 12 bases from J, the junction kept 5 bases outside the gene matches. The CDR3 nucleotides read TGTGCCAGCAGCCAAGGAGGGACTAGCGGGAGTACGTACTTC. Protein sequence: CASSQGGTSGSTYF.

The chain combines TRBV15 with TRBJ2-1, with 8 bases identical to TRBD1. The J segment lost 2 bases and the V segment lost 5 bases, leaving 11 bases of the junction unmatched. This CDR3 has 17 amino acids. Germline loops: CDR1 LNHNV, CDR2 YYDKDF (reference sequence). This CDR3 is CATSRGQGNNPYNEQFF. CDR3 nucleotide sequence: TGTGCCACCAGCCGTGGACAGGGAAATAATCCCTACAATGAGCAGTTCTTC.

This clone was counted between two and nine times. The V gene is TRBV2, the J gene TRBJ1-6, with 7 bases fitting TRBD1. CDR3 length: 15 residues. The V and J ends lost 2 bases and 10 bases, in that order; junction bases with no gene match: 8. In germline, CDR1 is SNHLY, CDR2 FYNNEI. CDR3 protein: CASSERGQGESPLHF. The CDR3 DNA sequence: TGTGCCAGCAGTGAAAGGGGTCAGGGGGAGTCACCCCTCCACTTT. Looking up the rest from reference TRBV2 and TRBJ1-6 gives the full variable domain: EPEVTQTPSHQVTQMGQEVILRCVPISNHLYFYWYRQILGQKVEFLVSFYNNEISEKSEIFDDQFSVERPDGSNFTLKIRSTKLEDSAMYFCASSERGQGESPLHFGNGTRLTVT.

The chain's CDR3 is CASSVGHSGYSYEQYF. Written as DNA, the CDR3 is TGTGCCAGCAGCGTAGGGCACAGCGGATACTCCTACGAGCAGTACTTC. The V gene is TRBV7-3, the J gene TRBJ2-7; TRBD2 might be the D (5 bases). The V gene lost 5 bases and the J gene lost 0 bases, with 17 bases spanning the gap. Per germline, CDR1 SGHTA and CDR2 FQGTGA. The CDR3 has 16 residues. The full variable domain, its missing parts supplied by reference TRBV7-3 and TRBJ2-7, is GAGVSQTPSNKVTEKGKYVELRCDPISGHTALYWYRQSLGQGPEFLIYFQGTGAADDSGLPNDRFFAVRPEGSVSTLKIQRTERGDSAVYLCASSVGHSGYSYEQYFGPGTRLTVT.

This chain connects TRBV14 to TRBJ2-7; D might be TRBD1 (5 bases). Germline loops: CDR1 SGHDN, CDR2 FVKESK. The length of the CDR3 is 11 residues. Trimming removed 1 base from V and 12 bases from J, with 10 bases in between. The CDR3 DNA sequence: TGTGCCAGCAGCCAAGGTGGGGCTGTGTACTTC. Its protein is CASSQGGAVYF.

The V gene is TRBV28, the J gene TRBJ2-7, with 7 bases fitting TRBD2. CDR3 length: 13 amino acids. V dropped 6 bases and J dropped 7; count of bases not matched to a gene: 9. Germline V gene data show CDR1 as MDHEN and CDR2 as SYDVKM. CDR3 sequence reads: CASRSGGPGEQYF. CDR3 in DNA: TGTGCCAGCAGGTCGGGAGGCCCGGGGGAGCAGTACTTC.

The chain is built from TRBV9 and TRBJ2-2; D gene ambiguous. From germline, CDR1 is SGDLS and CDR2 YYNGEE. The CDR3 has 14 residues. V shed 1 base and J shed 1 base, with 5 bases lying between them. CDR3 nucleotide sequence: TGTGCCAGCAGCGTAAGCATGAACACCGGGGAGCTGTTTTTT. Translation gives CASSVSMNTGELFF.

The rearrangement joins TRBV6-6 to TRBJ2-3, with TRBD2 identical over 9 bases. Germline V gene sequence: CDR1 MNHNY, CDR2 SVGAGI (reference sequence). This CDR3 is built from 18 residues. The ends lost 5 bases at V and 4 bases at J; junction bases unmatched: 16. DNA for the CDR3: TGTGCCAGCAGTCCCTTCAGCTCCTTAGCGGGAGATCCAGATACGCAGTATTTT. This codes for CASSPFSSLAGDPDTQYF.

This chain's CDR3 is CASSLSVSSGNTIYF. CDR3 sequence (DNA): TGCGCCAGCAGCCTTTCCGTCAGCTCTGGAAACACCATATATTTT. The chain carries TRBV4-1 and TRBJ1-3, with D uncertain. The germline gives CDR1 MGHRA, CDR2 YSYEKL. V lost 4 bases and J lost 0, with 10 bases in between. This CDR3 has 15 residues.

Here the CDR3 reads CAWSVLGQRDSEQFF. The CDR3 region has the DNA TGTGCCTGGAGTGTACTGGGACAGAGGGATTCTGAGCAGTTCTTC. J is TRBJ2-1 and V is TRBV30; TRBD1 matches 7 bases. V dropped 0 bases and J dropped 9; count of bases not matched to a gene: 11. This CDR3 region has 15 residues. Germline CDR1 reads GTSNPN; CDR2 reads SVGIG (reference sequence).

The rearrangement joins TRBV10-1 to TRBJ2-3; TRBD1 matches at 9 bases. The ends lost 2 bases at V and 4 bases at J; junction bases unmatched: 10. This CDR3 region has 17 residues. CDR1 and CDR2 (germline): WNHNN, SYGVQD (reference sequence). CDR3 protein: CASSEPRGTGNADTQYF. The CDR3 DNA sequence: TGCGCCAGCAGTGAGCCGAGGGGGACAGGGAACGCAGATACGCAGTATTTT.

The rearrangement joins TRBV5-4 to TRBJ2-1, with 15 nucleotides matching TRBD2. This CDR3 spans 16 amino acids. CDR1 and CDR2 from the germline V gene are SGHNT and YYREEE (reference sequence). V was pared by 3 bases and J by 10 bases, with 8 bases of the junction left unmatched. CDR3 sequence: CASSSQGTSGRWEQFF. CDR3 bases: TGTGCCAGCAGCTCCCAGGGGACTAGCGGGAGGTGGGAGCAGTTCTTC.

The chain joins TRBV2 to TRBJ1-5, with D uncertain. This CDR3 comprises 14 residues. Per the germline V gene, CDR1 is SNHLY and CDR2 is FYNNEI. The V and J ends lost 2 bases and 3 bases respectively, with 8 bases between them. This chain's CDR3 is CASSESSNNQPQHF. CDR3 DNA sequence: TGTGCCAGCAGTGAATCAAGCAACAATCAGCCCCAGCATTTT.

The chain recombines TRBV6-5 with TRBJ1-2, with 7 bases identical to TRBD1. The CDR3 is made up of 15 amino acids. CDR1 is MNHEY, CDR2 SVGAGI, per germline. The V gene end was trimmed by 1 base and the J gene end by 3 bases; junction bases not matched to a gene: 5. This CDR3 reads CASSYLNGQDYGYTF. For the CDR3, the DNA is TGTGCCAGCAGTTACTTGAATGGACAGGACTATGGCTACACCTTC.

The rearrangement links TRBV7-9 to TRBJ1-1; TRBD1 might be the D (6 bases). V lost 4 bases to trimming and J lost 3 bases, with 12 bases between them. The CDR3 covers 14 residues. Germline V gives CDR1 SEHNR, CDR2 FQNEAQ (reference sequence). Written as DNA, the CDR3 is TGTGCCAGCAGCTCAAGGGGGACCGACACTGAAGCTTTCTTT. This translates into CASSSRGTDTEAFF.

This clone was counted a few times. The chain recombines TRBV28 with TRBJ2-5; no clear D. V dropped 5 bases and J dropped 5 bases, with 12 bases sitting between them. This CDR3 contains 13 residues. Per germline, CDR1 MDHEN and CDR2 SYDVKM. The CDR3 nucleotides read TGTGCCAGCAGTACCGTGGCCTTGGAGACCCAGTACTTC. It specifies CASSTVALETQYF. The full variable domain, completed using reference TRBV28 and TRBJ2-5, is DVKVTQSSRYLVKRTGEKVFLECVQDMDHENMFWYRQDPGLGLRLIYFSYDVKMKEKGDIPEGYSVSREKKERFSLILESASTNQTSMYLCASSTVALETQYFGPGTRLLVL.

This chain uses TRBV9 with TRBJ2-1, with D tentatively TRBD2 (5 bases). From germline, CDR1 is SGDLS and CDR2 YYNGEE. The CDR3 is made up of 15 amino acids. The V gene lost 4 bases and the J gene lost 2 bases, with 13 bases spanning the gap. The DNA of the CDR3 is TGTGCCAGCAGCTTTCTAGCCTCCCCCTACAATGAGCAGTTCTTC. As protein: CASSFLASPYNEQFF.

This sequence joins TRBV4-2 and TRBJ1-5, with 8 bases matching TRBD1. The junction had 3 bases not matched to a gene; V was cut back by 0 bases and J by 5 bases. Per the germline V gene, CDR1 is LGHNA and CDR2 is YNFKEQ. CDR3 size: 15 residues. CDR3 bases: TGTGCCAGCAGCCAAGAAACAGGGGGATATCAGCCCCAGCATTTT. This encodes CASSQETGGYQPQHF.

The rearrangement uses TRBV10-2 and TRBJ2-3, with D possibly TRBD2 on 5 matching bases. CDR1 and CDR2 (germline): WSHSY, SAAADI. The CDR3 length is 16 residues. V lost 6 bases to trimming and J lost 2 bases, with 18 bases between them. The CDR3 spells CASSPGWGDSTDTQYF. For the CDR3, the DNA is TGCGCCAGCAGCCCCGGGTGGGGAGATTCCACAGATACGCAGTATTTT.

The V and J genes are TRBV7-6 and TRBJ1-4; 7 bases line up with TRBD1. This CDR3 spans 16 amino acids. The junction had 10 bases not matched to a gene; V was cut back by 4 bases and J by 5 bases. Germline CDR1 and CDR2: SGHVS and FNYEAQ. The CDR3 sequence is CASSSMNPGQNEKLFF. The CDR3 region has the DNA TGTGCCAGCAGCTCCATGAACCCGGGACAGAATGAAAAACTGTTTTTT.

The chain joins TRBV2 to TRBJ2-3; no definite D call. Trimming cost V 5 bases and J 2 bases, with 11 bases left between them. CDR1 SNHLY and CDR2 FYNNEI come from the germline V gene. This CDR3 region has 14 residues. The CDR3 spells CASSNAQYTDTQYF. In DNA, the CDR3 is TGTGCCAGCAGTAACGCCCAGTACACAGATACGCAGTATTTT.

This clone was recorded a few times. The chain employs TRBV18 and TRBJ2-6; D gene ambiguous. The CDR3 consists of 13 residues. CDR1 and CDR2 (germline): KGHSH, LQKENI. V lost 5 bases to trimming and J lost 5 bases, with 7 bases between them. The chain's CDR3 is CASSIYRANVLTF. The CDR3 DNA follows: TGTGCCAGCTCAATTTATAGGGCCAACGTCCTGACTTTC.

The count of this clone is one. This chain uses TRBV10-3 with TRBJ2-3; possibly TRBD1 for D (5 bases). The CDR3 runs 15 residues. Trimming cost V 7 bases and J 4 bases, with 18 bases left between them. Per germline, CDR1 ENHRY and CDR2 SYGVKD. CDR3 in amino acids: CAINGRATESDTQYF. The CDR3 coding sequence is TGTGCCATCAACGGCAGGGCTACGGAGTCAGATACGCAGTATTTT.

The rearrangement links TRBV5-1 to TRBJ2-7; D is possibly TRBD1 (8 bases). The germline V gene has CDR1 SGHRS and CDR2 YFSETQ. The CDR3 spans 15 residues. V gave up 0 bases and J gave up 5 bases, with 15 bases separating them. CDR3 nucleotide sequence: TGCGCCAGCAGCTTGGTACAGGGGGGGTTCCACGAGCAGTACTTC. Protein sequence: CASSLVQGGFHEQYF.

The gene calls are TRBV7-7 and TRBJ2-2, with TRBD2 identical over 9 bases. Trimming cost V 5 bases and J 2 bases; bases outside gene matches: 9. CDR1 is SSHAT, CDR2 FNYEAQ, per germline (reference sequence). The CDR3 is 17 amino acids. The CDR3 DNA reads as TGTGCCAGCAGCCAGGACGGACTAGCGAGTAACACCGGGGAGCTGTTTTTT. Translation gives CASSQDGLASNTGELFF. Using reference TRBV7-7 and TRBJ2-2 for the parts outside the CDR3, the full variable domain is GAGVSQSPRYKVTKRGQDVTLRCDPISSHATLYWYQQALGQGPEFLTYFNYEAQPDKSGLPSDRFSAERPEGSISTLTIQRTEQRDSAMYRCASSQDGLASNTGELFFGEGSRLTVL.